The rows below give T cell receptor beta chains drawn from one sample of a study of blood T cell repertoires in COVID-19. The assay was immunoSEQ multiplex PCR, and TCRdb's table has in-frame clones only and misses some. Found here are approximately 220,000 clones, more than 85% of them singletons; the top ten hold approximately 0.7%. Input material: peripheral blood. These receptors were obtained from a man aged 35 to 55 with acute or convalescent COVID-19. The CDR3 runs from the conserved cysteine through the conserved F or W. A D gene is named only where the DNA matches it firmly. Clone size is given for some rows only: seen once, a few or many times, or a class if the clone is expanded.

>TRBJ2-2|TRBV30|NA|16|TRBD1
TGTGCCTGTCTAATGCCGGGACAGGTACACACCGGGGAGCTGTTTTTT
CACLMPGQVHTGELFF
>TRBJ1-1|TRBV7-9|NA|15|NA
TGTGCCAGCAGCTTAGATGCAGGGGTGAACACTGAAGCTTTCTTT
CASSLDAGVNTEAFF
>TRBJ2-7|TRBV19|NA|14|TRBD2
TGTGCCAGTAGTTACTGGACTAGCGGCTACGAGCAGTACTTC
CASSYWTSGYEQYF
>TRBJ2-7|TRBV19|NA|19|TRBD2
TGTGCCAGTAGTATAGGATCGAAGCTAGCGGGGGGGCCCTCCTACGAGCAGTACTTC
CASSIGSKLAGGPSYEQYF
>TRBJ2-7|TRBV18|NA|13|TRBD1
TGTGCCAGCTCACCAAAGGGGGCCGGCGAGCAGTACTTC
CASSPKGAGEQYF
>TRBJ2-2|TRBV11-2|NA|15|TRBD1
TGTGCCAGCAGCTTTACTCCAGGGGGCACCGGGGAGCTGTTTTTT
CASSFTPGGTGELFF
>TRBJ2-7|TRBV28|NA|16|NA
TGTGCCAGCAGTCCCTATTCTAGCGACCGCTCCTACGAGCAGTACTTC
CASSPYSSDRSYEQYF
>TRBJ1-1|TRBV18|NA|14|NA
TGTGCCAGCTCACCACGGGGGGGTGGCACTGAAGCTTTCTTT
CASSPRGGGTEAFF
>TRBJ2-1|TRBV4-1|NA|16|NA
TGCGCCAGCAGCCAAGATCGAACTAGGGGGTGGAATGAGCAGTTCTTC
CASSQDRTRGWNEQFF
>TRBJ2-2|TRBV7-2|NA|17|TRBD1
TGTGCCAGCAGCACAATACCGGGACAGGGGGCGGCCGGGGAGCTGTTTTTT
CASSTIPGQGAAGELFF
>TRBJ2-7|TRBV6-6|NA|16|TRBD2
TGTGCCAGCAGTTACTCCCTAGCGGGGACAACCTACGAGCAGTACTTC
CASSYSLAGTTYEQYF
>TRBJ2-1|TRBV5-5|NA|17|NA
TGTGCCAGCAGCTTGGTTGGGGGGGCCCCCGCCTACAATGAGCAGTTCTTC
CASSLVGGAPAYNEQFF
>TRBJ1-4|TRBV11-2|once|16|NA
TGTGCCAGCAGCTTAGGACACAGTGGGCTTCGTGAAAAACTGTTTTTT
CASSLGHSGLREKLFF
>TRBJ2-5|TRBV21-1|NA|9|NA
TGTGCCAGCAGCAGGGGACTATACTTC
CASSRGLYF
>TRBJ1-2|TRBV7-2|NA|14|NA
TGTGCCAGCAGCTTAGTGGTCCAGGAATATGGCTACACCTTC
CASSLVVQEYGYTF
>TRBJ2-1|TRBV13|NA|16|TRBD2
TGTGCCAGCAACCCTAGCGGGAGCGACATATACAATGAGCAGTTCTTC
CASNPSGSDIYNEQFF
>TRBJ2-3|TRBV6-5|NA|15|TRBD2
TGTGCCAGCCGGGAGGGCCCAAAAAGCACAGATACGCAGTATTTT
CASREGPKSTDTQYF
>TRBJ1-6|TRBV9|NA|14|TRBD1
TGTGCCAGCAGCGTAGGTGTCCAGGGGGCACCCCTCCACTTT
CASSVGVQGAPLHF
>TRBJ2-2|TRBV7-6|NA|16|TRBD2
TGTGCCAGCAGCTTATCTTCTAGCGGGAACACCGGGGAGCTGTTTTTT
CASSLSSSGNTGELFF
>TRBJ1-2|TRBV3-1/TRBV3-2|few|15|NA
TGTGCCAGCAGCCAAGGAGCGGCGAATTACTATGGCTACACCTTC
CASSQGAANYYGYTF
>TRBJ1-3|TRBV9|once|20|NA
TGTGCCAGCAGCGTAGGGGAGGGATCTACCCTATCTAACTCTGGAAACACCATATATTTT
CASSVGEGSTLSNSGNTIYF
>TRBJ2-1|TRBV21-1|NA|16|NA
TGTGCCAGCAGCAAAGGTAGAGGGAATGGGGACAATGAGCAGTTCTTC
CASSKGRGNGDNEQFF
>TRBJ1-5|TRBV4-3|NA|15|NA
TGCGCCAGCAGCCAGTCGGGACTGCAGGCTCAGCCCCAGCATTTT
CASSQSGLQAQPQHF